Below are 10 T cell receptor beta chains sequenced from a single sample in a study of T cells after yellow fever vaccination. A single record per CDR3 protein comes from TCRdb applying MiXCR to the 5' RACE reads. The sample includes fewer than 650,000 distinct CDR3 sequences, 20% to 25% of them seen just once. Specimen: PBMCs, collected 20 to 25 days after the first yellow fever vaccination. These receptor sequences come from a man between 18 and 29 years old who received the YFV17D yellow fever vaccine.

On this clonotype itself: Since a much larger clone is just one base distant, this may be a read error. The V and J genes are TRBV5-1 and TRBJ2-1, with TRBD2 matching 9 bases. From germline, CDR1 is SGHRS and CDR2 YFSETQ. The CDR3 contains 14 residues. CDR3 protein: CDSSYLAGDNEQFF. The CDR3 nucleotides are TGCGACAGCAGCTACTTAGCGGGGGACAATGAGCAGTTCTTC. The full variable domain, with the rest looked up from reference TRBV5-1 and TRBJ2-1, is KAGVTQTPRYLIKTRGQQVTLSCSPISGHRSVSWYQQTPGQGLQFLFEYFSETQRNKGNFPGRFSGRQFSNSRSEMNVSTLELGDSALYLCDSSYLAGDNEQFFGPGTRLTVL.

This clonotype was seen a few times. V gene TRBV20-1 combines with J gene TRBJ2-6; a weak D match, TRBD2 (5 bases). The CDR3 loop spans 16 amino acids. Germline values: CDR1 DFQATT, CDR2 SNEGSKA (reference sequence). The V end lost 5 bases, the J end lost 4 bases, and 18 bases lay between the germline ends. Here the CDR3 DNA reads TGCAGTGCTCGACCATTGGAGGTGTGGGGGGCCAACGTCCTGACTTTC. It codes for CSARPLEVWGANVLTF.

This clonotype occurred a few times. At one end the junction does not follow the germline gene, possibly because of a read error. The gene calls are TRBV30 and TRBJ1-2, with D perhaps matching TRBD1 (5 bases). Germline V gene lookup returns CDR1 GTSNPN and CDR2 SVGIG (reference sequence). The CDR3 consists of 10 residues. The CDR3 coding sequence is TGTGCCTGGAGTCCGACAGCCCCGGCCTTC. This translates into CAWSPTAPAF.

The chain recombines TRBV7-2 with TRBJ2-7, with D maybe TRBD1 (6 bases). The V gene lost 3 bases and the J gene lost 5 bases, with 23 bases spanning the gap. The germline gives CDR1 SGHTA, CDR2 FQGNSA. The CDR3 is 17 residues long. CDR3 amino acids: CASSFPMRGRTHHEQYF. CDR3 sequence (DNA): TGTGCCAGCAGCTTCCCTATGAGGGGGAGAACTCATCACGAGCAGTACTTC.

This clonotype was observed a handful of times. This rearrangement joins TRBV20-1 to TRBJ1-5; TRBD1 aligns across 7 bases. The V segment lost 2 bases and the J segment 2 bases; nucleotides outside the gene matches: 6. Germline CDR1 and CDR2: DFQATT and SNEGSKA (reference sequence). The CDR3 sequence is 15 residues long. In DNA, the CDR3 is TGCAGTGCTAGACCCTTCGACAGGGGCAATCAGCCCCAGCATTTT. Amino acids: CSARPFDRGNQPQHF.

The V and J genes are TRBV29-1 and TRBJ1-1; D is undetermined. Germline CDR1 reads SQVTM; CDR2 reads ANQGSEA. This CDR3 is 10 amino acids long. V lost 7 bases and J lost 0, with 3 bases in between. CDR3 nucleotides: TGCAGCGCCTTGAACACTGAAGCTTTCTTT. Protein sequence: CSALNTEAFF.

The J gene is TRBJ2-7, the V gene TRBV6-2 or TRBV6-3, with 11 bases that match TRBD2. V was clipped by 6 bases and J by 2 bases; unmatched bases: 6. Germline V gene lookup returns CDR1 MNHEY and CDR2 SVGEGT. The CDR3 sequence is 15 residues long. This chain's CDR3 is CASSRSGGAPYEQYF. CDR3 nucleotides: TGTGCCAGCAGCCGTAGCGGGGGGGCACCCTACGAGCAGTACTTC.

This chain joins TRBV19 and TRBJ1-1; TRBD1 agrees at 7 bases. V lost 9 bases and J lost 3; bases outside the gene matches: 28. The CDR3 has 20 residues. The germline gives CDR1 LNHDA, CDR2 SQIVND (reference sequence). The CDR3 protein is CASHLGQTRGLRKMDTEAFF. The DNA for the CDR3 is TGTGCCAGCCACTTGGGCCAAACCAGGGGGTTGAGAAAGATGGACACTGAAGCTTTCTTT.

This chain links TRBV19 with TRBJ2-3, with 7 positions matching TRBD1. V dropped 6 bases and J dropped 2; count of bases not matched to a gene: 8. Germline V lookup: CDR1 LNHDA, CDR2 SQIVND (reference sequence). This CDR3 has 15 residues. CDR3 amino acids: CASRRGGRTTDTQYF. The CDR3 DNA reads TGTGCCAGTAGACGAGGGGGCCGAACCACAGATACGCAGTATTTT.

This clonotype was seen more than once but under ten times. The J gene is TRBJ2-2, the V gene TRBV5-1; no clear D gene. V lost 3 bases to trimming and J lost 4 bases, with 16 bases between them. The CDR3 consists of 16 residues. The germline CDR1 and CDR2 sequences are SGHRS and YFSETQ. The CDR3 nucleotides are TGCGCCAGCAGCTGGACGGGTGCCCTGGGCACCGGGGAGCTGTTTTTT. Residues: CASSWTGALGTGELFF.